This record looks at one T cell receptor beta chain sequence and its context. Produced via immunoSEQ multiplex PCR; TCRdb's table is partial and in-frame only. The sample has tens of thousands of clones; 86% are singletons. This sample was taken from a study of technical replicates of blood from a few donors. Germline V lookup: CDR1 SGHDT, CDR2 YYEEEE. This CDR3 is 16 amino acids long. The trim removed 2 bases at V and 8 bases at J, leaving 11 bases unmatched. The chain has TRBV5-6 and TRBJ1-4; 8 positions match TRBD1. Source material: PBMCs. The sequence was obtained from a human donor in good health. Some clones in this sample may be carry-over from other donors' samples. The CDR3 loop is CASSFFNPGQAEKLFF. The CDR3 nucleotides are TGTGCCAGCAGCTTTTTTAACCCGGGACAGGCCGAAAAACTGTTTTTT.